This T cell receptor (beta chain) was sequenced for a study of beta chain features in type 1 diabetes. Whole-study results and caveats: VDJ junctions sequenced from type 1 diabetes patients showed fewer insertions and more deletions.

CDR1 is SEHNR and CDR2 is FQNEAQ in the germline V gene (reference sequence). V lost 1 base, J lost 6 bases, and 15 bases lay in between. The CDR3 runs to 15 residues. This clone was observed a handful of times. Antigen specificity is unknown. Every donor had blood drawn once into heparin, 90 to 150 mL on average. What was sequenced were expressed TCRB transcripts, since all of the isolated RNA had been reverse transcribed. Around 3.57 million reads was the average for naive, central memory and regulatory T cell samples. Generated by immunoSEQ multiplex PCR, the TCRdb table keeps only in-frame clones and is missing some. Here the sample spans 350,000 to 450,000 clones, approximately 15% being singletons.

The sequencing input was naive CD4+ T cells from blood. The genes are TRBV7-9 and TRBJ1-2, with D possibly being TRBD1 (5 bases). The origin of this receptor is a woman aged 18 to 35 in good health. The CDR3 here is CASSLEGPAQDGYTF. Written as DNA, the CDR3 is TGTGCCAGCAGCTTAGAGGGCCCCGCACAGGATGGCTACACCTTC.